This TCR beta chain was sequenced in a study of T cell changes during pregnancy in multiple sclerosis. The repertoire was sequenced with immunoSEQ multiplex PCR; TCRdb's copy has only in-frame clones and lacks some. The sample yields 55,000 to 85,000 clones, 92% seen once. The CDR3 loop spans 14 amino acids. V was shortened by 0 bases and J by 3 bases, with 5 bases between the two germline ends. Germline CDR1 reads WNHNN; CDR2 reads SYGVQD (reference sequence). The chain uses TRBV10-1 and TRBJ2-2; no clear D gene. This TCR derives from a female donor with multiple sclerosis, enrolled in a pregnancy study. This specimen was peripheral blood, taken after pregnancy. CDR3 region: CASSESADTGELFF. CDR3 DNA sequence: TGCGCCAGCAGTGAGTCCGCGGACACCGGGGAGCTGTTTTTT.